Included here is one T cell receptor (beta chain) sequence, with context. What it recognizes is unknown. The method was immunoSEQ multiplex PCR; TCRdb's version includes in-frame clones alone and lacks a portion of them. The table lists about 100,000 clones, roughly nine tenths of them singletons. Germline V gene data show CDR1 as SQVTM and CDR2 as ANQGSEA. CDR3 size: 13 residues. The V segment lost 5 bases and the J segment 8 bases; nucleotides outside the gene matches: 11. The sample originates from a study of T cell responses to AZD1222 COVID-19 vaccine. Study-wide findings and caveats: Most donors were white British, females outnumbered males, and clonal diversity was possibly underestimated. Reportedly, nearly half the spike-specific TCRs target unmutated variant regions. Repertoires in all cases were sampled only once the peak T cell response had passed.

The sequence was collected from an adult in good health. The V and J genes are TRBV29-1 and TRBJ1-2; 7 nucleotides match TRBD1. The material sequenced was peripheral blood, taken on day 0 of AZD1222 vaccination. The CDR3 DNA reads as TGCAGCGTTCTAAACCTCGGACAGGCCGGCTACACCTTC. Protein sequence: CSVLNLGQAGYTF.